These 17 T cell receptor beta chains were sequenced from one sample in a study of T cell repertoires in cytomegalovirus infection. These TCRs are of unknown antigen specificity. One entry per CDR3 protein, called by TCRdb with MiXCR from the reads. Of under 90,000 distinct CDR3 sequences in the sample, approximately 22% were seen once. Sequenced input: PBMCs, sequenced either directly or after in vitro stimulation (not recorded which). All receptors derive from a human donor in good health (CMV status not recorded). Some clones in this sample may be carry-over from other donors' samples.

This sequence joins TRBV4-1 and TRBJ1-1; D is possibly TRBD1 (5 bases). CDR1 MGHRA and CDR2 YSYEKL come from the germline V gene. The CDR3 contains 17 residues. Trimming took off 3 bases at V and 1 base at J, with 18 bases between the two ends. CDR3 region: CASSHRVVTGGNTEAFF. The CDR3 nucleotides read TGCGCCAGCAGCCACAGGGTAGTCACCGGAGGGAACACTGAAGCTTTCTTT.

The chain uses TRBV6-6 and TRBJ2-7, with TRBD2 identical over 14 bases. V gave up 7 bases and J gave up 6 bases; unmatched junction bases: 5. Germline loops: CDR1 MNHNY, CDR2 SVGAGI (reference sequence). The CDR3 has 14 residues. The CDR3 here is CASNSGLAGVEQYF. DNA for the CDR3: TGTGCCAGCAACTCGGGACTAGCGGGAGTCGAGCAGTACTTC.

This clonotype was seen repeatedly, ten times or more. This chain connects TRBV10-2 to TRBJ2-4, with 8 nucleotides matching TRBD1. Germline CDR1 reads WSHSY; CDR2 reads SAAADI. This CDR3 contains 20 residues. The J segment lost 0 bases and the V segment lost 4 bases, leaving 17 bases of the junction unmatched. CDR3 DNA sequence: TGCGCCAGCAGTGTGAACCCGGGGACAGGCCGCCTGCTAGCCAAAAACATTCAGTACTTC. Its protein is CASSVNPGTGRLLAKNIQYF.

The rearrangement uses TRBV5-1 and TRBJ1-4, with no clear D. Trimming pared 0 bases from V and 0 bases from J, leaving 3 bases between. Germline V gives CDR1 SGHRS, CDR2 YFSETQ. The CDR3 is made up of 14 amino acids. CDR3 nucleotides: TGCGCCAGCAGCTTGGATTCAACTAATGAAAAACTGTTTTTT. Its translation: CASSLDSTNEKLFF.

This clonotype came up many times. The V call is TRBV19, the J call TRBJ2-1, with TRBD2 as a possible D gene (6 bases). This CDR3 region has 17 residues. Trimming left V 2 bases short and J 6 bases short, with 20 bases between. Looked up from germline, CDR1 is LNHDA and CDR2 is SQIVND (reference sequence). CDR3 protein: CASSIRSPGLGGNEQFF. The CDR3 coding sequence is TGTGCCAGTAGTATAAGATCCCCGGGACTGGGGGGCAATGAGCAGTTCTTC.

This clonotype occurred many times. The rearrangement uses TRBV12-5 and TRBJ2-3, with D perhaps matching TRBD2 (5 bases). The CDR3 sequence is 14 residues long. Germline CDR1 is LGHNT and CDR2 is FRNRAP. Trimming took off 3 bases at V and 5 bases at J, with 12 bases between the two ends. The CDR3 bases are TGTGCTAGTGGTTTCGAGGACTTTGGAGATACGCAGTATTTT. It codes for CASGFEDFGDTQYF.

V and J are TRBV10-3 and TRBJ2-7; 7 nucleotides agree with TRBD1. Germline lookup yields CDR1 ENHRY and CDR2 SYGVKD. This CDR3 has 12 amino acids. Germline trimming cut 10 bases from V and 5 bases from J; bases unmatched to any gene: 8. CDR3 bases: TGTGCCACCTCAGAGGGGGCGCACGAGCAGTACGTC. Translation: CATSEGAHEQYV.

In its sample, this clonotype was seen a few times. V usage is TRBV7-9 and J usage is TRBJ2-3; 9 nucleotides line up with TRBD1. This CDR3 region has 17 residues. CDR1 and CDR2 from the germline V gene are SEHNR and FQNEAQ (reference sequence). J lost 5 bases, V lost 5 bases, and 14 bases had no gene match. CDR3 nucleotides: TGTGCCAGCAGCCGCCCACCCGTCGGGACAGGGTTAGATACGCAGTATTTT. As protein: CASSRPPVGTGLDTQYF.

This clonotype appeared a few times. The chain couples TRBV27 to TRBJ2-7; possibly TRBD1 for D (7 bases). Germline CDR1 and CDR2: MNHEY and SMNVEV (reference sequence). The CDR3 sequence is 15 residues long. V was trimmed by 5 bases and J by 2 bases, leaving 16 bases between them. CDR3 sequence (DNA): TGTGCCAGCAGTCCCCGGACAGGCGGGGCCTACGAGCAGTACTTC. This translates into CASSPRTGGAYEQYF.

In this sample, this clonotype turned up a few times. The chain uses TRBV29-1 and TRBJ1-2; the match to TRBD1 covers 11 bases. The CDR3 has 13 amino acids. The germline V gene has CDR1 SQVTM and CDR2 ANQGSEA. The junction had 4 bases not matched to a gene; V was cut back by 6 bases and J by 4 bases. The CDR3 DNA reads TGCAGCGTCGGACAGGGGGCGGGCTATGGCTACACCTTC. Its protein is CSVGQGAGYGYTF. Based on the CDR3 plus reference TRBV29-1 and TRBJ1-2, the full variable domain is SAVISQKPSRDICQRGTSLTIQCQVDSQVTMMFWYRQQPGQSLTLIATANQGSEATYESGFVIDKFPISRPNLTFSTLTVSNMSPEDSSIYLCSVGQGAGYGYTFGSGTRLTVV.

This sequence joins TRBV5-1 and TRBJ1-3; TRBD1 might be the D (5 bases). CDR1 and CDR2 (germline): SGHRS, YFSETQ. V lost 2 bases to trimming and J lost 4 bases, with 13 bases between them. The CDR3 loop spans 15 amino acids. The CDR3 DNA sequence: TGCGCCAGCAGCTTTTCAGGGTTAACGGGAAACACCATATATTTT. Translating it yields CASSFSGLTGNTIYF.

V and J are TRBV6-1 and TRBJ2-5, with TRBD1 matching 8 bases. Trimming took 6 bases from V and 5 from J; bases not matched to a gene: 8. The CDR3 covers 14 residues. Germline CDR1 reads MNHNS; CDR2 reads SASEGT. CDR3 in amino acids: CASREDRVVETQYF. In DNA, the CDR3 is TGTGCCAGCAGAGAGGACAGGGTGGTCGAGACCCAGTACTTC.

This clonotype has ten or more counts. The chain carries TRBV7-9 and TRBJ1-4, with 7 bases identical to TRBD1. Germline V gene sequence: CDR1 SEHNR, CDR2 FQNEAQ (reference sequence). CDR3 size: 15 residues. The trim removed 5 bases at V and 5 bases at J, leaving 8 bases unmatched. DNA for the CDR3: TGTGCCAGCAGCCGCACACAGGGGATAAATGAAAAACTGTTTTTT. This encodes CASSRTQGINEKLFF.

There are many counts of this clonotype. This chain links TRBV7-6 with TRBJ2-7; tentatively, D is TRBD1 or TRBD2 (6 bases each). This CDR3 comprises 14 residues. CDR1 and CDR2 (germline): SGHVS, FNYEAQ. The CDR3 protein is CANLGGAFSGKQYV. The CDR3 nucleotides are TGTGCTAACCTGGGGGGCGCTTTTTCCGGGAAGCAGTACGTC.

The chain is built from TRBV24-1 and TRBJ2-1, with D possibly called TRBD1 or TRBD2 (5 bases each). V shed 2 bases and J shed 0 bases, with 16 bases lying between them. Germline V gene sequence: CDR1 KGHDR, CDR2 SFDVKD. The CDR3 runs 18 residues. The CDR3 DNA is TGTGCCACCAGTGATTCTTTCATTGCAGGGAGCTCCTACAATGAGCAGTTCTTC. Protein: CATSDSFIAGSSYNEQFF.

This sequence joins TRBV19 and TRBJ2-1; no definite D call. The V end was cut by 6 bases, the J end by 10 bases, with 13 bases between. Germline loops: CDR1 LNHDA, CDR2 SQIVND (reference sequence). The CDR3 loop spans 12 amino acids. The CDR3 loop is CASSQQFAEQFF. The CDR3 coding sequence is TGTGCCAGTAGCCAGCAATTCGCGGAGCAGTTCTTC.

This clonotype was seen a handful of times. The chain couples TRBV7-3 to TRBJ2-1; 10 positions agree with TRBD2. The CDR3 is made up of 15 amino acids. CDR1 is SGHTA and CDR2 is FQGTGA in the germline V gene. V shed 5 bases, J shed 6 bases, and the junction held 7 bases outside the gene matches. The DNA of the CDR3 is TGTGCCAGCAGCGCCCTAGCGGGAGCCCCCAATGAGCAGTTCTTC. Its translation is CASSALAGAPNEQFF.